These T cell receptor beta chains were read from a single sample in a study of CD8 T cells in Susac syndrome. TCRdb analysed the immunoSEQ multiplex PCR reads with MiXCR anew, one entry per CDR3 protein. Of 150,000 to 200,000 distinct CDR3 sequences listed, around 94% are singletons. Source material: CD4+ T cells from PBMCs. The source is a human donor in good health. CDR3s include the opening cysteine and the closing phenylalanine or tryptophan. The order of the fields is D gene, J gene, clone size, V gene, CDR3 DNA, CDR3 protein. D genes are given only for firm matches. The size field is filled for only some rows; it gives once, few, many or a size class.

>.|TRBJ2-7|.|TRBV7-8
TGTGCCAGCAGCCCATACCTCGAGCAGTACTTC
CASSPYLEQYF
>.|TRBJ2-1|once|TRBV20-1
TGCAGTGTGGAGGCTGGGCGAGCCGAAGCCTACAATGAGCAGTTCTTC
CSVEAGRAEAYNEQFF
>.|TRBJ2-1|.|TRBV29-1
TGCAGCGTTCTAAGGGGGGGTCCCTACAATGAGCAGTTCTTC
CSVLRGGPYNEQFF
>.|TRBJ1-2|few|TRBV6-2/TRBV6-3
TGTGCCAGCTCCTACCGGGACTATGGCTACACCTTC
CASSYRDYGYTF
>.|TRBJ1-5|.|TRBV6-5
TGTGCCAGCAGTTACTCCGGGGGCAATCAGCCCCAGCATTTT
CASSYSGGNQPQHF
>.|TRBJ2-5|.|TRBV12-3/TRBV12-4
TGTGCCAGCAGTTTCTTCAGCGGACAAGAGACCCAGTACTTC
CASSFFSGQETQYF
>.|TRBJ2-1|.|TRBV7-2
TGTGCCAGCAGCCCAGGTTCTACCTCCTACAATGAGCAGTTCTTC
CASSPGSTSYNEQFF
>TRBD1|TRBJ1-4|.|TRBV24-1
TGTGCCACCAGTGATTCGGACAGGGAAAAACTGTTTTTT
CATSDSDREKLFF
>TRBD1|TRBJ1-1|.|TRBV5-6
TGTGCCAGCAGCTTGATACCCGGGACAGCAAGAGGAAACACTGAAGCTTTCTTT
CASSLIPGTARGNTEAFF
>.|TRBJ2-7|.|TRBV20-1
TGCAGTGCTAGGCCAGTTAGTACCTACGAGCAGTACTTC
CSARPVSTYEQYF
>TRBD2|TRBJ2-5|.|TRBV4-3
TGCGCCAGCAGCCAAGATTTACTAGCGGGGGGCCGCCAAGAGACCCAGTACTTC
CASSQDLLAGGRQETQYF
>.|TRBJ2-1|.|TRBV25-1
TGTGCCAGCAGTTCCCCCCCTCTAACCCTCTTC
CASSSPPLTLF
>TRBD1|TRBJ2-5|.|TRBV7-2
TGTGCCAGCAGCGCACGACAGGGAAGGGAGACCCAGTACTTC
CASSARQGRETQYF
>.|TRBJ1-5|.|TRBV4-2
TGTGCCAGCAGCCAAGAAATGGCTCGCGGGCGGAATCAGCCCCAGCATTTT
CASSQEMARGRNQPQHF
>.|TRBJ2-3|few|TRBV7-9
TGTGCCAGCAGCTTAGGTGGGGGCGTCACAGATACGCAGTATTTT
CASSLGGGVTDTQYF
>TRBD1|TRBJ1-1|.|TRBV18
TGTGCCAGCTCACCGACGCAGGGGGCGGGCACTGAAGCTTTCTTT
CASSPTQGAGTEAFF
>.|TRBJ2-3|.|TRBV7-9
TGTGCCAGCAGCTTTCGGGACCCTTGGGCAGATACGCAGTATTTT
CASSFRDPWADTQYF
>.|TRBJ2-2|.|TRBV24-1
TGTGCCACCAGTGATTTCGGGGAGCTGTTTTTT
CATSDFGELFF
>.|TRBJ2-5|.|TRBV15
TGTGCCACCAGCAGAGTCGGGGGAACGGAGACCCAGTACTTC
CATSRVGGTETQYF
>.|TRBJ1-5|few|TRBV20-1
TGCAGTGCTAGGGGCGGAAGTGGCAATCAGCCCCAGCATTTT
CSARGGSGNQPQHF
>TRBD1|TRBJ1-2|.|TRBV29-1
TGCAGCGTCCCTACAGGGGGTCATGGCTACACCTTC
CSVPTGGHGYTF
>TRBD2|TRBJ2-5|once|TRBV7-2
TGTGCCAGCAGCCCCCGGGAAGCGGGGGGAGAGACCCAGTACTTC
CASSPREAGGETQYF
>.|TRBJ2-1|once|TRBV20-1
TGCAGTGCTAGAGATCCAGCGGTGGTTTCGCAGTTCTTC
CSARDPAVVSQFF
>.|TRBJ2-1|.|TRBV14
TGTGCCAGCAGCCAAGAGGGACACAATGAGCAGTTCTTC
CASSQEGHNEQFF
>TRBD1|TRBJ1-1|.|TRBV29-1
TGCAGCGTTTTGACAGGGCGAACTGAAGCTTTCTTT
CSVLTGRTEAFF
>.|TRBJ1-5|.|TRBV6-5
TGTGCCACCCAACCGGGGCTATATAGCAATCAGCCCCAGCATTTT
CATQPGLYSNQPQHF
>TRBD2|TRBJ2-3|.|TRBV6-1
TGTGCCTGTTCTCTAGCGGGGAGCACAGATACGCAGTATTTT
CACSLAGSTDTQYF
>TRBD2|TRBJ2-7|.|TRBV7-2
TGTGCCAGCAGTTTCCGGACTAGCGAGGCCTACGAGCAGTACTTC
CASSFRTSEAYEQYF
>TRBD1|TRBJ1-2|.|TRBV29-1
TGCAGCGTTGGACAGGGGCAGAGCTACACCTTC
CSVGQGQSYTF
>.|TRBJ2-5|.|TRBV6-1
TGTGCCAGCAGCGATAGGGACAACAGACAAGAGACCCAGTACTTC
CASSDRDNRQETQYF